The 28 T cell receptor beta chains listed next were all sequenced from one sample in a study of OX40 agonist ivuxolimab in advanced cancers. TCRdb keeps only in-frame clones here, not all; method: immunoSEQ multiplex PCR. Of nearly 11,000 clones in the sample, roughly 86% were seen once. The source was CD4+ or CD8+ T cells sorted from blood, collected in a trial of the OX40 agonist ivuxolimab. The receptors come from an adult with an advanced solid tumor such as melanoma, head and neck, liver or kidney cancer.

The V gene is TRBV27, the J gene TRBJ1-5; D gene unclear. The CDR3 has 16 amino acids. V was pared by 0 bases and J by 2 bases, with 11 bases between. The V gene's germline CDR1 is MNHEY and CDR2 SMNVEV (reference sequence). For the CDR3, the DNA is TGTGCCAGCAGTTTATCTGGCAGACCAGGCAATCAGCCCCAGCATTTT. It translates to CASSLSGRPGNQPQHF.

The V call is TRBV6-6, the J call TRBJ2-7, with TRBD2 matching over 7 bases. The CDR3 totals 14 residues. From germline, CDR1 is MNHNY and CDR2 SVGAGI (reference sequence). Unmatched junction bases numbered 1, after V lost 2 bases and J lost 0 bases. CDR3 bases: TGTGCCAGCAGTTACGGGGGGGGCTCCTACGAGCAGTACTTC. It yields the protein CASSYGGGSYEQYF.

The chain combines TRBV19 with TRBJ1-1; D gene ambiguous. The CDR3 runs to 13 residues. The V end was cut by 5 bases, the J end by 3 bases, with 10 bases between. Germline V gives CDR1 LNHDA, CDR2 SQIVND (reference sequence). CDR3 protein: CASSPQLYTEAFF. The CDR3 nucleotides are TGTGCCAGTAGTCCCCAGCTATACACTGAAGCTTTCTTT.

The V call is TRBV6-1, the J call TRBJ2-7; D might be TRBD1 or TRBD2, each matching 5 bases. CDR1 and CDR2 (germline): MNHNS, SASEGT. The CDR3 totals 13 residues. V lost 4 bases and J lost 4, with 11 bases in between. The CDR3 DNA is TGTGCCAGCAGTGGGGGGTACCGTTACGAGCAGTACTTC. This encodes CASSGGYRYEQYF.

V usage is TRBV7-2 and J usage is TRBJ2-1; no reliable D call. Trimming removed 2 bases at V and 8 bases at J, with 10 bases between. The CDR3 runs to 13 residues. Per the germline V gene, CDR1 is SGHTA and CDR2 is FQGNSA. In DNA form, the CDR3 reads TGTGCCAGCAGCTTAATGGGGTTGGATGAGCAGTTCTTC. It yields the protein CASSLMGLDEQFF.

V usage is TRBV6-5 and J usage is TRBJ2-7, with TRBD2 as a possible D gene (6 bases). CDR1 is MNHEY and CDR2 is SVGAGI in the germline V gene. The CDR3 has 14 residues. V was clipped by 2 bases and J by 5 bases, with 13 bases between them. DNA of the CDR3: TGTGCCAGCAGTTACAGCCAGGGCGGGAACGAGCAGTACTTC. Translating gives CASSYSQGGNEQYF.

J is TRBJ2-2 and V is TRBV29-1; D call uncertain. This CDR3 spans 12 amino acids. Germline V gene sequence: CDR1 SQVTM, CDR2 ANQGSEA. V was shortened by 6 bases and J by 3 bases, with 8 bases between the two germline ends. Here the CDR3 reads CSVAGHTGELFF. The CDR3 DNA is TGCAGCGTAGCCGGGCACACCGGGGAGCTGTTTTTT.

The V gene is TRBV13, the J gene TRBJ2-7; TRBD2 might be the D (7 bases). The CDR3 contains 17 residues. Germline-derived CDR1 and CDR2 are PRHDT and FYEKMQ (reference sequence). V was shortened by 4 bases and J by 3 bases, with 22 bases between the two germline ends. CDR3 loop: CASSSVNPGGFGYEQYF. The CDR3 DNA sequence: TGTGCCAGCAGCTCCGTAAATCCGGGGGGCTTTGGCTACGAGCAGTACTTC.

This clone was found a few times. The chain carries TRBV11-2 and TRBJ2-7; D is ambiguous. The ends were cut back, 5 bases at V and 3 bases at J, with 8 bases in the middle. CDR1 is SGHAT, CDR2 FQNNGV, per germline. The CDR3 extends over 12 amino acids. The chain's CDR3 is CASSPSRYEQYF. The CDR3 DNA is TGTGCCAGCAGCCCGTCGCGCTACGAGCAGTACTTC.

The chain combines TRBV27 with TRBJ1-1; D perhaps matches TRBD1 (6 bases). CDR3 size: 13 residues. Per germline, CDR1 MNHEY and CDR2 SMNVEV (reference sequence). Trimming removed 6 bases at V and 2 bases at J, with 10 bases between. The CDR3 DNA reads as TGTGCCAGCAGGATACAGGGAAACACTGAAGCTTTCTTT. Translation gives CASRIQGNTEAFF.

V usage is TRBV19 and J usage is TRBJ2-7, with a tentative D call TRBD2 (6 bases). CDR3 length equals 15 residues. From germline, CDR1 is LNHDA and CDR2 SQIVND (reference sequence). V was cut by 3 bases and J by 5 bases, with 17 bases left in between. The chain's CDR3 is CASSIGGGASDEQYF. CDR3 DNA: TGTGCCAGTAGTATCGGCGGAGGGGCTAGCGACGAGCAGTACTTC. The variable domain in full, completed from reference TRBV19 and TRBJ2-7, reads DGGITQSPKYLFRKEGQNVTLSCEQNLNHDAMYWYRQDPGQGLRLIYYSQIVNDFQKGDIAEGYSVSREKKESFPLTVTSAQKNPTAFYLCASSIGGGASDEQYFGPGTRLTVT.

The genes are TRBV27 and TRBJ2-7, with D perhaps matching TRBD1 (6 bases). The CDR3 contains 15 residues. Trimming removed 3 bases at V and 4 bases at J, with 16 bases between. Germline loops: CDR1 MNHEY, CDR2 SMNVEV (reference sequence). CDR3: CASSFEGVIGYEQYF. The CDR3 DNA reads TGTGCCAGCAGTTTTGAGGGGGTCATCGGGTACGAGCAGTACTTC.

The chain joins TRBV7-2 to TRBJ2-1, with 11 positions matching TRBD2. The germline gives CDR1 SGHTA, CDR2 FQGNSA. The junction had 10 bases not matched to a gene; V was cut back by 4 bases and J by 5 bases. The CDR3 totals 17 residues. The CDR3 nucleotides read TGTGCCAGCAGCTCCCCCCGGACTAGCGGGTCGAACAATGAGCAGTTCTTC. Amino acids: CASSSPRTSGSNNEQFF.

The chain has TRBV19 and TRBJ2-7; 9 bases map to TRBD1. This CDR3 comprises 13 residues. Germline V lookup: CDR1 LNHDA, CDR2 SQIVND (reference sequence). V shed 5 bases, J shed 6 bases, and the junction held 5 bases outside the gene matches. The CDR3 loop is CASSLTGGREQYF. CDR3 DNA sequence: TGTGCCAGTAGTTTGACAGGGGGGCGCGAGCAGTACTTC.

This clone occurred a few times. The V call is TRBV13, the J call TRBJ2-1; D is unclear. The CDR3 contains 12 residues. Germline values: CDR1 PRHDT, CDR2 FYEKMQ (reference sequence). The V end was cut by 5 bases, the J end by 6 bases, with 8 bases between. Written as DNA, the CDR3 is TGTGCCAGCAGCGACACTCTCAATGAGCAGTTCTTC. Encoded protein: CASSDTLNEQFF.

CDR3: CAIRDSGTNQPQHF. DNA of the CDR3: TGTGCCATCAGGGACAGTGGTACCAATCAGCCCCAGCATTTT. This sequence joins TRBV10-3 and TRBJ1-5, with D possibly TRBD1 on 6 matching bases. The V end was cut by 6 bases, the J end by 3 bases, with 12 bases between. The germline V gene has CDR1 ENHRY and CDR2 SYGVKD. The CDR3 contains 14 residues.

The chain employs TRBV6-5 and TRBJ2-1; 8 bases are shared with TRBD2. The V gene end was trimmed by 5 bases and the J gene end by 0 bases; junction bases not matched to a gene: 3. The germline CDR1 and CDR2 sequences are MNHEY and SVGAGI. The CDR3 extends over 15 amino acids. The CDR3 DNA reads TGTGCCAGCAGTGTAACTAGCGGCTCCTACAATGAGCAGTTCTTC. This codes for CASSVTSGSYNEQFF.

By sample share, this clone is medium-sized. This chain joins TRBV11-3 and TRBJ1-5; D is unresolved. CDR1 is SGHNT, CDR2 YENEEA, per germline. The CDR3 has 15 amino acids. The V end was cut by 5 bases, the J end by 3 bases, with 14 bases between. CDR3 region: CASSLRRLINQPQHF. The CDR3 DNA follows: TGTGCCAGCAGCCTTAGGCGTCTGATCAATCAGCCCCAGCATTTT.

This rearrangement joins TRBV6-4 to TRBJ2-2, with D possibly matching TRBD2 (7 bases). V was cut by 0 bases and J by 4 bases, with 12 bases left in between. Germline CDR1 MRHNA, CDR2 SNTAGT. The CDR3 consists of 16 residues. The CDR3 nucleotides read TGTGCCAGCAGTGACTCGGGGGGGCGGAGCACCGGGGAGCTGTTTTTT. Protein product: CASSDSGGRSTGELFF.

The chain employs TRBV27 and TRBJ1-2, with TRBD1 matching 9 bases. Germline V gene lookup returns CDR1 MNHEY and CDR2 SMNVEV (reference sequence). J was trimmed by 8 bases and V by 5 bases; bases with no gene match: 12. The CDR3 is 15 residues long. In DNA form, the CDR3 reads TGTGCCAGCAGTCCTCGGGCCGGGACAGGGTACGGCTACACCTTC. Translating it yields CASSPRAGTGYGYTF.

This chain connects TRBV2 to TRBJ1-4; 8 positions match TRBD1. V was pared by 8 bases and J by 8 bases, with 7 bases of the junction left unmatched. This CDR3 comprises 13 residues. The germline CDR1 and CDR2 sequences are SNHLY and FYNNEI. In DNA form, the CDR3 reads TGTGCCAGCCTGGACAGGGTGTCGGAAAAACTGTTTTTT. Translated: CASLDRVSEKLFF.

The chain links TRBV4-2 to TRBJ2-5, with 14 bases that match TRBD2. The J segment lost 3 bases and the V segment lost 3 bases, leaving 6 bases of the junction unmatched. Per germline, CDR1 LGHNA and CDR2 YNFKEQ. CDR3 length: 17 residues. The CDR3 spells CASSQVGLAGGKETQYF. The CDR3, as DNA: TGTGCCAGCAGCCAGGTCGGACTAGCGGGAGGAAAAGAGACCCAGTACTTC.

The V gene is TRBV5-1, the J gene TRBJ2-7, with D perhaps TRBD1 (6 bases). The CDR3 is 13 amino acids. V gave up 9 bases and J gave up 0 bases, with 13 bases separating them. The germline V gene encodes CDR1 SGHRS and CDR2 YFSETQ. The CDR3 loop is CATSLGHSYEQYF. CDR3 bases: TGCGCCACCTCCCTGGGACACTCCTACGAGCAGTACTTC.

The chain carries TRBV25-1 and TRBJ2-7; maybe TRBD1 (5 bases). V lost 3 bases to trimming and J lost 3 bases, with 12 bases between them. CDR1 is MGHDK and CDR2 is SYGVNS in the germline V gene. CDR3 length equals 14 residues. CDR3 sequence (DNA): TGTGCCAGCAGTGATTGGGGCGAGCTCTACGAGCAGTACTTC. It codes for CASSDWGELYEQYF.

The gene calls are TRBV21-1 and TRBJ2-2; TRBD1 was called by the table and not checked on the DNA. TRBV21-1 is a known pseudogene. The length of the CDR3 is 16 residues. The CDR3 nucleotides read TGTGCCAGCAGCAAAGACAGGGCAATGAACACCGGGGAGCTGTTTTTT. The encoded protein is CASSKDRAMNTGELFF.

V is TRBV6-5 and J is TRBJ2-7, with D maybe TRBD1 (6 bases). V lost 2 bases to trimming and J lost 0 bases, with 8 bases between them. The CDR3 is 14 amino acids. CDR1 is MNHEY and CDR2 is SVGAGI in the germline V gene. CDR3 sequence (DNA): TGTGCCAGCAGTTACGGACAGAGCTCCTACGAGCAGTACTTC. Amino acids: CASSYGQSSYEQYF.

The V gene is TRBV7-6, the J gene TRBJ2-3; D might be TRBD2 (6 bases). V was clipped by 2 bases and J by 4 bases, with 10 bases between them. This CDR3 has 14 residues. The germline gives CDR1 SGHVS, CDR2 FNYEAQ. CDR3 protein: CASSLRRDPDTQYF. CDR3 DNA: TGTGCCAGCAGCTTAAGGCGGGACCCAGATACGCAGTATTTT.

The chain couples TRBV9 to TRBJ2-3; no reliable D call. The V gene's germline CDR1 is SGDLS and CDR2 YYNGEE. V was trimmed by 0 bases and J by 2 bases, leaving 10 bases between them. This CDR3 region has 15 residues. The CDR3 coding sequence is TGTGCCAGCAGCGTAGGGAGTGCAAACACAGATACGCAGTATTTT. It specifies CASSVGSANTDTQYF.